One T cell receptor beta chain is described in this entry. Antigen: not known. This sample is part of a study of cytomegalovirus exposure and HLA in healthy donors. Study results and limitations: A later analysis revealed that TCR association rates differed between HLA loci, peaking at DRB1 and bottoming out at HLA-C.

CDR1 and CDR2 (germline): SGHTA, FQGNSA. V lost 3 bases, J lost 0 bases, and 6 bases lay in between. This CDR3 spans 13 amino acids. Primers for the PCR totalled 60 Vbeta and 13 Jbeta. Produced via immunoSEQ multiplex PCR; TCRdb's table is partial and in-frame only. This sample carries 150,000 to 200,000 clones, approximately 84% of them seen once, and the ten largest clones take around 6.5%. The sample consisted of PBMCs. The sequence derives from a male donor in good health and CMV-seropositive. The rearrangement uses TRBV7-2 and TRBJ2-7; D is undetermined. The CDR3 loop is CASSFPDSYEQYF. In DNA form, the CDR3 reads TGTGCCAGCAGCTTCCCAGACTCCTACGAGCAGTACTTC. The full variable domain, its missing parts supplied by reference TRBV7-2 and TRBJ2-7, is GAGVSQSPSNKVTEKGKDVELRCDPISGHTALYWYRQSLGQGLEFLIYFQGNSAPDKSGLPSDRFSAERTGGSVSTLTIQRTQQEDSAVYLCASSFPDSYEQYFGPGTRLTVT.